This TCR beta chain was recovered during a study of T cell responses to AZD1222 COVID-19 vaccine. Findings and limits, study-wide: In the spike-specific TCR repertoire, nearly half reportedly target unmutated variant regions. When two AZD1222 doses had been given, Spike-specific TCR breadth and depth rose.

Remarks on this clone: Its antigen is not identified. Mismatch with germline at one junction end may stem from a read error.

The protocol was immunoSEQ multiplex PCR, while the TCRdb copy is restricted to in-frame clones and leaves out a portion. The sample includes around 120,000 clones, 70% to 90% of them seen just once. This CDR3 has 16 residues. The V gene's germline CDR1 is SSHAT and CDR2 FNYEAQ (reference sequence). This sequence was found in an adult in good health. This chain connects TRBV7-7 to TRBJ2-7, with D possibly matching TRBD2 (7 bases). The input for sequencing was peripheral blood, taken on day 0 of AZD1222 vaccination. The CDR3 here is CASSPGGQGNGDEQYF. CDR3 nucleotides: TGTGCTAGCAGCCCCGGGGGGCAGGGGAACGGGGACGAGCAGTACTTC.